Listed here are 10 T cell receptor beta chains from one sample, sequenced in a study of vaccination effects on CD4 cells after COVID-19. Their target antigens are unknown. Expansion of antigen-specific CD4+ T cells with viral peptide pools was carried out by the ViraFEST assay before sequencing. Culturing for roughly 9 days preceded CD4+ T cell isolation. Vaccine recipients lacked prior SARS-CoV-2 infection and had negative nucleocapsid antibodies. Profiling relied on immunoSEQ multiplex PCR, and the TCRdb table lists in-frame clones only, not all of them. The sample lists some 31,000 clones; 60% to 75% were seen once. The sample here was CD4+ T cells from PBMCs cultured with HCoV-OC43 spike peptides, taken before COVID-19 vaccination. Stated subset: HCoV-OC43 spike overlapping peptide pool stimulation. These receptors were taken from a human donor who received a COVID-19 vaccine.

V is TRBV10-3 and J is TRBJ2-2; TRBD2 matches at 7 bases. The CDR3 has 17 residues. CDR1 is ENHRY and CDR2 is SYGVKD in the germline V gene. Germline trimming cut 0 bases from V and 1 base from J; bases unmatched to any gene: 5. The DNA of the CDR3 is TGTGCCATCAGTGAGTCGTTAAAGCGGGAGAACACCGGGGAGCTGTTTTTT. It translates to CAISESLKRENTGELFF.

V usage is TRBV3-1 (or the pseudogene TRBV3-2) and J usage is TRBJ2-1; TRBD2 matches 15 bases. This CDR3 has 18 amino acids. The germline V gene has CDR1 LGHDT and CDR2 YNNKEL (reference sequence). V shed 0 bases, J shed 4 bases, and the junction held 4 bases outside the gene matches. DNA of the CDR3: TGTGCCAGCAGCCAAGATAGGACTAGCGGGAGGGATTACAATGAGCAGTTCTTC. Its translation: CASSQDRTSGRDYNEQFF.

This chain links TRBV27 with TRBJ2-1, with 7 bases identical to TRBD2. Germline V gene sequence: CDR1 MNHEY, CDR2 SMNVEV (reference sequence). After removal of 3 bases from V and 4 bases from J, the junction contained 9 bases not matched to a gene. The CDR3 contains 16 residues. The DNA of the CDR3 is TGTGCCAGCAGTTTTCTTGGCGGGAGCCTATACAATGAGCAGTTCTTC. Encoded protein: CASSFLGGSLYNEQFF.

The rearrangement links TRBV7-9 to TRBJ2-7, with D possibly called TRBD1 or TRBD2 (6 bases each). The germline V and J ends were trimmed by 4 bases and 4 bases, with 20 bases remaining between them. Germline values: CDR1 SEHNR, CDR2 FQNEAQ (reference sequence). CDR3 length: 16 amino acids. CDR3 residues: CASSSSQQGLGYEQYF. Here the CDR3 DNA reads TGTGCCAGCAGCTCGAGTCAACAGGGACTCGGGTACGAGCAGTACTTC.

V gene TRBV5-4 combines with J gene TRBJ1-2; D not certain. V was shortened by 3 bases and J by 9 bases, with 15 bases between the two germline ends. The CDR3 has 13 residues. Germline CDR1 SGHNT, CDR2 YYREEE (reference sequence). The CDR3 DNA reads TGTGCCAGCAGCTACCCGGACGGGCATAGCTACACCTTC. Its protein is CASSYPDGHSYTF. The full variable domain, its missing parts supplied by reference TRBV5-4 and TRBJ1-2, is ETGVTQSPTHLIKTRGQQVTLRCSSQSGHNTVSWYQQALGQGPQFIFQYYREEENGRGNFPPRFSGLQFPNYSSELNVNALELDDSALYLCASSYPDGHSYTFGSGTRLTVV.

This clone appeared a few times. The chain uses TRBV7-3 and TRBJ1-5; tentative D call: TRBD1 (5 bases). The germline gives CDR1 SGHTA, CDR2 FQGTGA. The CDR3 runs 15 residues. V was cut by 3 bases and J by 1 base, with 10 bases left in between. The DNA of the CDR3 is TGTGCCAGCAGCTTCCGGGACGTCAGCAATCAGCCCCAGCATTTT. Its translation is CASSFRDVSNQPQHF.

This clone was observed once. The V gene is TRBV4-2, the J gene TRBJ2-7, with D maybe TRBD1 (7 bases). V lost 1 base and J lost 2, with 24 bases in between. The CDR3 covers 19 residues. Per germline, CDR1 LGHNA and CDR2 YNFKEQ. The CDR3: CASSQGRWIGGGTAYEQYF. CDR3 nucleotide sequence: TGTGCCAGCAGCCAAGGGCGGTGGATTGGGGGCGGGACAGCCTACGAGCAGTACTTC.

The rearrangement uses TRBV12-3 or TRBV12-4 and TRBJ2-5; D is possibly TRBD1 (6 bases). V was trimmed by 6 bases and J by 5 bases, leaving 13 bases between them. This CDR3 is 13 amino acids long. The CDR3 loop reads CASSHTGTETQYF. The CDR3 coding sequence is TGTGCCAGCAGCCACACAGGGACGGAGACCCAGTACTTC.

The chain combines TRBV5-7 with TRBJ2-1; 8 nucleotides align to TRBD1. TRBV5-7 is treated as an ORF (open reading frame) with a function not yet certain. Germline trimming cut 0 bases from V and 5 bases from J; bases unmatched to any gene: 10. The CDR3 totals 17 residues. The CDR3 reads CASSLEGQGDTHNEQFF. DNA of the CDR3: TGTGCCAGCAGCTTGGAAGGACAGGGAGACACACACAATGAGCAGTTCTTC.

This chain links TRBV2 with TRBJ2-2; the D gene is possibly TRBD1 (5 bases). The CDR3 is 15 residues long. V lost 3 bases to trimming and J lost 2 bases, with 10 bases between them. Germline lookup yields CDR1 SNHLY and CDR2 FYNNEI. The DNA for the CDR3 is TGTGCCAGCAGTGAGCAGGGCCTAAACACCGGGGAGCTGTTTTTT. Its protein product is CASSEQGLNTGELFF.